Shown below are 11 T cell receptor beta chains from a single sample sequenced in a study of CD4 T cells in relation to SARS-CoV-2 and coronaviruses. Before the COVID-19 pandemic, during about 2010-2019, CD4+ T cells were taken from unexposed donors. After roughly ten days of culture, CD4+ T cells were isolated. The method was immunoSEQ multiplex PCR; TCRdb's version includes in-frame clones alone and lacks a portion of them. Found here are tens of thousands of clones, just under 75% of them singletons; the top ten hold around a fifth. No antigens are known for them. The sample comprised CD4+ T cells from PBMCs, cultured in vitro. All receptors come from a human donor in good health.

The chain combines TRBV9 with TRBJ1-3, with unresolved D. Germline V gives CDR1 SGDLS, CDR2 YYNGEE. The ends were cut back, 4 bases at V and 0 bases at J, with 14 bases in the middle. The length of the CDR3 is 16 residues. The CDR3 nucleotides read TGTGCCAGCAGCCCAATGGGGATGGGCTCTGGAAACACCATATATTTT. It yields the protein CASSPMGMGSGNTIYF.

The chain carries TRBV5-5 and TRBJ2-1; the D gene is possibly TRBD2 (6 bases). The V gene's germline CDR1 is SGHKS and CDR2 YYEKEE (reference sequence). Trimming removed 2 bases at V and 12 bases at J, with 18 bases between. CDR3 length: 14 amino acids. The CDR3 spells CASSFQDLGLPQFF. CDR3 DNA: TGTGCCAGCAGCTTTCAGGACTTAGGACTACCGCAGTTCTTC. The full variable domain, completed using reference TRBV5-5 and TRBJ2-1, is DAGVTQSPTHLIKTRGQQVTLRCSPISGHKSVSWYQQVLGQGPQFIFQYYEKEERGRGNFPDRFSARQFPNYSSELNVNALLLGDSALYLCASSFQDLGLPQFFGPGTRLTVL.

This rearrangement joins TRBV28 to TRBJ2-1; perhaps TRBD2 as D (6 bases). The CDR3 contains 14 residues. The germline V and J ends were trimmed by 5 bases and 4 bases, with 12 bases remaining between them. Germline V gene sequence: CDR1 MDHEN, CDR2 SYDVKM. The CDR3 loop reads CASSGSGPYNEQFF. The CDR3 nucleotides are TGTGCCAGCAGTGGGAGCGGGCCTTACAATGAGCAGTTCTTC.

CDR3 DNA: TGTGCCAGCAGTTTGGTCAACAGGGACTTGAGGCCCCAGCATTTT. Its translation is CASSLVNRDLRPQHF. V usage is TRBV27 and J usage is TRBJ1-5, with D maybe TRBD1 (6 bases). CDR1 and CDR2 (germline): MNHEY, SMNVEV (reference sequence). CDR3 size: 15 residues. Trimming took off 3 bases at V and 9 bases at J, with 18 bases between the two ends.

The chain is built from TRBV6-1 and TRBJ1-4, with no clear D. This CDR3 has 15 residues. With 8 bases removed from V and 0 bases from J, the gap between germline ends came to 13 bases. CDR1 and CDR2 from the germline V gene are MNHNS and SASEGT. The CDR3 reads CASFGSYATNEKLFF. The CDR3 DNA sequence: TGTGCCAGCTTTGGCAGTTATGCAACTAATGAAAAACTGTTTTTT.

This clone was found a few times. This chain joins TRBV6-6 and TRBJ1-2, with D possibly being TRBD1 (6 bases). The CDR3 loop spans 14 amino acids. V lost 6 bases and J 7 bases, leaving 18 bases between the germline ends. Germline V gives CDR1 MNHNY, CDR2 SVGAGI (reference sequence). CDR3 coding DNA: TGTGCCAGCAGAGAGTCGGGACAAGTTACTGGCTACACCTTC. It translates to CASRESGQVTGYTF.

By sample share, this clone is large (0.1 to 1%). V usage is TRBV21-1 and J usage is TRBJ1-2. TRBV21-1 is an annotated pseudogene. This CDR3 region has 15 residues. The chain's CDR3 is CASSNAINIVCGYTF. The CDR3 nucleotides are TGTGCCAGCAGCAACGCTATAAACATAGTCTGCGGCTACACCTTC.

CDR3 residues: CSVEDAGPSGYEQYF. The CDR3 DNA reads as TGCAGCGTTGAAGATGCAGGGCCAAGCGGCTACGAGCAGTACTTC. This sequence joins TRBV29-1 and TRBJ2-7; TRBD1 or TRBD2 may be the D gene (5 bases each). The germline CDR1 and CDR2 sequences are SQVTM and ANQGSEA. V was clipped by 0 bases and J by 3 bases, with 15 bases between them. This CDR3 contains 15 residues.

V and J are TRBV28 and TRBJ2-1; D is unclear. Germline V lookup: CDR1 MDHEN, CDR2 SYDVKM. This CDR3 comprises 13 residues. V gave up 6 bases and J gave up 8 bases, with 14 bases separating them. CDR3 protein: CASSPRATHEQFF. CDR3 in DNA: TGTGCCAGCAGCCCAAGAGCTACCCATGAGCAGTTCTTC.

This rearrangement joins TRBV4-3 to TRBJ2-2, with D possibly TRBD2 on 5 matching bases. CDR1 and CDR2 from the germline V gene are LGHNA and YSLEER. CDR3 length: 16 residues. V was trimmed by 4 bases and J by 4 bases, leaving 16 bases between them. The CDR3 reads CASSPLRSGITGELFF. The CDR3 nucleotides are TGCGCCAGCAGCCCACTAAGGTCCGGGATCACCGGGGAGCTGTTTTTT.

This clone was recorded a few times. The J gene is TRBJ2-1, the V gene TRBV11-3; D uncertain. The germline CDR1 and CDR2 sequences are SGHNT and YENEEA. V gave up 3 bases and J gave up 6 bases, with 9 bases separating them. The length of the CDR3 is 13 residues. The CDR3 sequence: CASSLSQPNEQFF. In DNA form, the CDR3 reads TGTGCCAGCAGCTTGAGCCAGCCCAATGAGCAGTTCTTC.